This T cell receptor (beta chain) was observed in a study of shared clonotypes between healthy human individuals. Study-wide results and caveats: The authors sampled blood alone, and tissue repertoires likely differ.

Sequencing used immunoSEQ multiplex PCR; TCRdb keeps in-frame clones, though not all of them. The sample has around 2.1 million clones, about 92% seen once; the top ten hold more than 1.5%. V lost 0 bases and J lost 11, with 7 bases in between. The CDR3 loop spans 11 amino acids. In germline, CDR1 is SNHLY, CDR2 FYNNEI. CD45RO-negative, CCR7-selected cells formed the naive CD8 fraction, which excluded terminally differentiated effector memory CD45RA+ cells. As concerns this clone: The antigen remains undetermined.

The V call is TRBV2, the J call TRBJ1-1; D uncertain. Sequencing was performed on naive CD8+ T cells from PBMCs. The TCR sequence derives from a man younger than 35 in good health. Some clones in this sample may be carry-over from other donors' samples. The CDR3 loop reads CASSEAREAFF. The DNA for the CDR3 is TGTGCCAGCAGTGAAGCAAGGGAGGCTTTCTTT.